The 29 T cell receptor beta chains listed next were all sequenced from one sample in a study of T-cell reconstitution after alpha-beta-depleted transplantation in children. The TCRbeta library was prepared with unique molecular identifiers. TCRdb itself ran the PCR reads through MiXCR, one entry per CDR3 protein. The repertoire holds a few hundred thousand distinct CDR3 sequences, with around 15% as singletons. Specimen: PBMCs, mostly from graft donor cells, collected 360 days after TCRalphabeta/CD19-depleted stem cell transplant. These receptors all come from a boy under two years old who had a stem cell transplant for Wiskott-Aldrich syndrome, so the T cells may come from the graft donor.

This clonotype was seen a few times. V and J are TRBV7-2 and TRBJ2-3; D not certain. Germline V CDR1 and CDR2: SGHTA, FQGNSA. The CDR3 runs to 13 residues. V was cut by 1 base and J by 10 bases, with 12 bases left in between. CDR3 DNA sequence: TGTGCCAGCAGCTTAGGTCTTAATTCGGCGCAGTATTTT. It codes for CASSLGLNSAQYF.

The rearrangement joins TRBV30 to TRBJ2-5, with TRBD2 identical over 8 bases. The germline gives CDR1 GTSNPN, CDR2 SVGIG (reference sequence). There are 14 residues in the CDR3. V trimming: 4 bases; J trimming: 4 bases; junction bases outside the gene matches: 8. The CDR3 DNA follows: TGTGCCTGGAATCGACGGGGGGGGATAGAGACCCAGTACTTC. Its translation is CAWNRRGGIETQYF.

This rearrangement joins TRBV29-1 to TRBJ2-7, with TRBD2 matching over 9 bases. The V and J ends lost 5 bases and 0 bases, in that order; junction bases with no gene match: 8. Per the germline V gene, CDR1 is SQVTM and CDR2 is ANQGSEA. This CDR3 comprises 15 residues. CDR3 protein: CSVCLAGGSSYEQYF. DNA for the CDR3: TGCAGCGTTTGCCTCGCGGGAGGGAGCTCCTACGAGCAGTACTTC.

The chain combines TRBV12-3 or TRBV12-4 with TRBJ1-3; D remains ambiguous. This CDR3 has 14 amino acids. Trimming removed 3 bases from V and 0 bases from J, with 6 bases in between. CDR3 residues: CASSFVGSGNTIYF. The DNA for the CDR3 is TGTGCCAGCAGTTTTGTGGGCTCTGGAAACACCATATATTTT.

CDR3 coding DNA: TGTGCCATCAGTGAGATGTGGGGGTATCAGCCCCAGCATTTT. Translated, it gives CAISEMWGYQPQHF. The gene calls are TRBV10-3 and TRBJ1-5; D might be TRBD1 (5 bases). CDR3 length: 14 amino acids. CDR1 and CDR2 (germline): ENHRY, SYGVKD. Trimming shortened V by 2 bases and J by 5 bases, and 10 bases separated the two germline ends.

This clonotype was recorded a few times. J is TRBJ2-3 and V is TRBV7-9; a weak D match, TRBD1 (6 bases). Trimming shortened V by 0 bases and J by 9 bases, and 10 bases separated the two germline ends. CDR3 length equals 13 residues. Per the germline V gene, CDR1 is SEHNR and CDR2 is FQNEAQ (reference sequence). The CDR3 region has the DNA TGTGCCAGCAGCTTAGCAGGGGGACGGACGCAGTATTTT. Translating gives CASSLAGGRTQYF.

This chain connects TRBV5-4 to TRBJ2-5, with D possibly TRBD1 on 6 matching bases. CDR1 and CDR2 from the germline V gene are SGHNT and YYREEE (reference sequence). Deletions cut 4 bases from V and 5 bases from J, with 15 bases between. This CDR3 has 14 amino acids. The CDR3 spells CASSTQGRGETQYF. In nucleotides, the CDR3 is TGTGCCAGCAGCACCCAGGGGCGCGGGGAGACCCAGTACTTC.

The chain joins TRBV3-1 to TRBJ2-3; 9 bases are shared with TRBD2. In germline, CDR1 is LGHDT, CDR2 YNNKEL (reference sequence). Trimming removed 2 bases from V and 2 bases from J; junction bases left unmatched: 2. The CDR3 runs to 15 residues. CDR3 in amino acids: CASSQRLADTDTQYF. The CDR3 DNA is TGTGCCAGCAGCCAACGACTAGCGGACACAGATACGCAGTATTTT.

This clonotype occurred a few times. The chain uses TRBV21-1 and TRBJ2-7; no check of the table's D call, TRBD1, against the DNA was made. TRBV21-1 is a known pseudogene. The CDR3 loop spans 14 amino acids. The CDR3 nucleotides are TGTGCCAGCAGCAAAGCCGACAGGCTTTACGAGCAGTACTTC. Protein sequence: CASSKADRLYEQYF.

This chain links TRBV20-1 with TRBJ2-7, with D tentatively TRBD1 (6 bases). The CDR3 sequence is 14 residues long. Germline loops: CDR1 DFQATT, CDR2 SNEGSKA (reference sequence). V was trimmed by 3 bases and J by 0 bases, leaving 12 bases between them. The chain's CDR3 is CSARSGTYSYEQYF. The CDR3 region has the DNA TGCAGTGCTAGGTCCGGGACATACTCCTACGAGCAGTACTTC.

This clonotype was recorded a few times. This rearrangement joins TRBV15 to TRBJ2-1; the D is unclear. Trimming removed 1 base from V and 3 bases from J, with 22 bases in between. Germline V gives CDR1 LNHNV, CDR2 YYDKDF (reference sequence). This CDR3 comprises 19 residues. CDR3 amino acids: CATSRGDILEIWFYNEQFF. CDR3 nucleotides: TGTGCCACCAGCAGAGGAGATATCCTCGAAATCTGGTTCTACAATGAGCAGTTCTTC.

This clonotype showed up just a few times. The rearrangement joins TRBV5-1 to TRBJ2-2; 8 bases align to TRBD2. The ends lost 2 bases at V and 1 base at J; junction bases unmatched: 4. This CDR3 has 16 amino acids. The germline V gene has CDR1 SGHRS and CDR2 YFSETQ. CDR3 nucleotides: TGCGCCAGCAGCTTCTTCAGCGGGGGGAACACCGGGGAGCTGTTTTTT. It encodes CASSFFSGGNTGELFF.

This clonotype was found a few times. The chain combines TRBV6-1 with TRBJ2-7; 7 positions match TRBD1. The CDR3 loop spans 14 amino acids. Germline V gene sequence: CDR1 MNHNS, CDR2 SASEGT. The ends lost 6 bases at V and 0 bases at J; junction bases unmatched: 5. CDR3 coding DNA: TGTGCCAGCAGCGGACAGGCGAGCTCCTACGAGCAGTACTTC. Protein: CASSGQASSYEQYF.

The V gene is TRBV7-9, the J gene TRBJ1-1, with a possible D match to TRBD1 (6 bases). Germline V lookup: CDR1 SEHNR, CDR2 FQNEAQ (reference sequence). The CDR3 sequence is 14 residues long. Deletions cut 4 bases from V and 0 bases from J, with 9 bases between. CDR3 sequence reads: CASSSGTLNTEAFF. CDR3 sequence (DNA): TGTGCCAGCAGCTCGGGGACACTGAACACTGAAGCTTTCTTT.

The chain joins TRBV20-1 to TRBJ2-7; D is possibly TRBD1 or TRBD2 (5 bases each). V lost 2 bases and J 2 bases, leaving 7 bases between the germline ends. The germline V gene has CDR1 DFQATT and CDR2 SNEGSKA (reference sequence). This CDR3 is built from 12 residues. The DNA of the CDR3 is TGCAGTGCTAGATGGGGACCCTACGAGCAGTACTTC. Its translation is CSARWGPYEQYF.

The chain recombines TRBV12-3 or TRBV12-4 with TRBJ2-4; no definite D call. V was trimmed by 6 bases and J by 0 bases, leaving 12 bases between them. This CDR3 region has 15 residues. CDR3 bases: TGTGCCAGCAGCCCGGCCCTTCTAGCCAAAAACATTCAGTACTTC. It translates to CASSPALLAKNIQYF.

The chain links TRBV24-1 to TRBJ2-3; 10 bases fit TRBD2. Germline CDR1 KGHDR, CDR2 SFDVKD. V shed 4 bases, J shed 3 bases, and the junction held 6 bases outside the gene matches. The CDR3 contains 16 residues. The CDR3 DNA reads as TGTGCCACCAGTGAACCAGCGGGAGGGGCAACAGATACGCAGTATTTT. Its protein product is CATSEPAGGATDTQYF.

This clonotype has only a few counts. This rearrangement joins TRBV12-3 or TRBV12-4 to TRBJ2-5; D gene uncertain. Trimming took off 0 bases at V and 4 bases at J, with 6 bases between the two ends. CDR3 length equals 13 residues. CDR3 nucleotide sequence: TGTGCCAGCAGTTTAGCCAGAAGAGAGACCCAGTACTTC. This codes for CASSLARRETQYF.

The J gene is TRBJ1-1, the V gene TRBV7-9; D may be TRBD1 (5 bases). CDR1 is SEHNR and CDR2 is FQNEAQ in the germline V gene (reference sequence). The CDR3 runs 14 residues. Trimming cost V 1 base and J 4 bases, with 10 bases left between them. The CDR3 DNA follows: TGTGCCAGCAGCTTAGTGATGGGGCGCACTGAAGCTTTCTTT. Translating it yields CASSLVMGRTEAFF.

This chain connects TRBV11-1 to TRBJ1-1; D gene ambiguous. V shed 1 base and J shed 0 bases, with 18 bases lying between them. The germline V gene has CDR1 SGHAT and CDR2 FQDESV (reference sequence). The CDR3 is 18 amino acids. CDR3 region: CASSLGAFNRALNTEAFF. In DNA, the CDR3 is TGTGCCAGCAGCTTAGGCGCTTTTAACCGGGCCTTGAACACTGAAGCTTTCTTT.

This clonotype was detected only a few times. V gene TRBV7-9 combines with J gene TRBJ2-3; TRBD2 is a possible D gene (6 bases). The V gene's germline CDR1 is SEHNR and CDR2 FQNEAQ (reference sequence). V was clipped by 0 bases and J by 7 bases, with 8 bases between them. The CDR3 contains 13 residues. CDR3 DNA sequence: TGTGCCAGCAGCTTAGCTCGGGAGAATACGCAGTATTTT. Its translation is CASSLARENTQYF.

V usage is TRBV10-3 and J usage is TRBJ1-6, with 8 bases fitting TRBD1. CDR1 and CDR2 from the germline V gene are ENHRY and SYGVKD. Trimming at V came to 8 bases and at J to 7 bases, leaving 4 bases not matched to a gene. The CDR3 sequence is 13 residues long. CDR3 region: CAIRTGNNSPLHF. CDR3 bases: TGTGCCATCCGGACAGGGAACAATTCACCCCTCCACTTT.

This clonotype was detected only a few times. The gene calls are TRBV20-1 and TRBJ2-3; D not certain. V was clipped by 1 base and J by 0 bases, with 23 bases between them. Germline V gene lookup returns CDR1 DFQATT and CDR2 SNEGSKA (reference sequence). CDR3 length equals 19 residues. The CDR3 reads CSARGARPTPSLSTDTQYF. The CDR3 coding sequence is TGCAGTGCTAGAGGGGCGCGACCTACCCCATCCCTTAGCACAGATACGCAGTATTTT.

This clonotype was counted only a few times. The CDR3 loop is CASTRLGSGNQPQHF. CDR3 sequence (DNA): TGTGCCAGCACCCGTCTGGGGTCCGGAAATCAGCCCCAGCATTTT. V gene TRBV5-6 combines with J gene TRBJ1-5; D gene unclear. V was pared by 6 bases and J by 4 bases, with 17 bases between. Germline V gene lookup returns CDR1 SGHDT and CDR2 YYEEEE. This CDR3 has 15 amino acids. Together with reference TRBV5-6 and TRBJ1-5, the CDR3 gives the full variable domain: DAGVTQSPTHLIKTRGQQVTLRCSPKSGHDTVSWYQQALGQGPQFIFQYYEEEERQRGNFPDRFSGHQFPNYSSELNVNALLLGDSALYLCASTRLGSGNQPQHFGDGTRLSIL.

In this sample, this clonotype turned up many times. The chain links TRBV6-5 to TRBJ1-3; TRBD1 agrees at 7 bases. CDR3 size: 14 residues. Germline CDR1 MNHEY, CDR2 SVGAGI. V lost 6 bases, J lost 0 bases, and 2 bases stayed unmatched. DNA of the CDR3: TGTGCCAGCAGACAGGGGTTCTCTGGAAACACCATATATTTT. Its protein product is CASRQGFSGNTIYF.

This clonotype was seen a handful of times. V gene TRBV29-1 combines with J gene TRBJ2-5; D remains ambiguous. Trimming left V 2 bases short and J 4 bases short, with 11 bases between. The germline V gene has CDR1 SQVTM and CDR2 ANQGSEA. CDR3 length equals 13 residues. The CDR3 sequence: CSVERIARETQYF. The CDR3 bases are TGCAGCGTTGAAAGAATAGCTCGAGAGACCCAGTACTTC.

The V call is TRBV5-1, the J call TRBJ2-2; no clear D. Per germline, CDR1 SGHRS and CDR2 YFSETQ. This CDR3 spans 16 amino acids. Trimming stripped 1 base from V and 7 bases from J, with 17 bases between. The CDR3 DNA sequence: TGCGCCAGCAGCTTGTCTCTCTCAAAGGTCCTCGGGGAGCTGTTTTTT. As protein: CASSLSLSKVLGELFF.

This chain links TRBV24-1 with TRBJ2-5, with a tentative D call TRBD1 (6 bases). Looked up from germline, CDR1 is KGHDR and CDR2 is SFDVKD. The CDR3 extends over 15 amino acids. The ends were cut back, 4 bases at V and 1 base at J, with 12 bases in the middle. CDR3 DNA: TGTGCCACCAGTGACTCCGACAGGCCCCAAGAGACCCAGTACTTC. Protein product: CATSDSDRPQETQYF.

J is TRBJ1-5 and V is TRBV13; D might be TRBD1 (5 bases). V gave up 4 bases and J gave up 5 bases, with 12 bases separating them. The CDR3 length is 14 residues. Germline values: CDR1 PRHDT, CDR2 FYEKMQ (reference sequence). The chain's CDR3 is CASSSGGRDQPQHF. CDR3 DNA sequence: TGTGCCAGCAGCTCCGGGGGGAGAGATCAGCCCCAGCATTTT.